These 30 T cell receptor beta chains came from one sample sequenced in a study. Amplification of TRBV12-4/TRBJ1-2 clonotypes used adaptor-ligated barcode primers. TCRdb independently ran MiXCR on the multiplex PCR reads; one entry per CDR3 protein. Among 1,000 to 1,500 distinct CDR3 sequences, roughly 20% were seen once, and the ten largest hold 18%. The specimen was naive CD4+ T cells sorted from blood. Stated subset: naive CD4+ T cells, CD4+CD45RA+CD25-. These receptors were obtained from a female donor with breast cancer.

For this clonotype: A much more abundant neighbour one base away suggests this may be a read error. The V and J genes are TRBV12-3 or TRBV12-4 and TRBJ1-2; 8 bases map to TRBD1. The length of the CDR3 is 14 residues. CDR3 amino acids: CVSRLGQGSFGYTF. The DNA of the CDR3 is TGTGTCAGCAGATTAGGACAGGGTTCGTTTGGCTACACCTTC.

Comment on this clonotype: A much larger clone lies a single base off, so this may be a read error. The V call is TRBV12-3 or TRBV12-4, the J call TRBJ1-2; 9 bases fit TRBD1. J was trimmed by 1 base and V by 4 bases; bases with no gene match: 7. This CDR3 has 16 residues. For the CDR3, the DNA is TGTGCCAGCAGTTCCTTCGGGACAGGGATTAACTATGGCTACACCTTC. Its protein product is CASSSFGTGINYGYTF.

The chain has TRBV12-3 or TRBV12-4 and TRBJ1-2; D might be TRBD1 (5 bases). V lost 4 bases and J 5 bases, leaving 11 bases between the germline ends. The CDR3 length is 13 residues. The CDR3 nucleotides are TGTGCCAGCAGTTCCGGGACCAGGTATGGCTACACCTTC. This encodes CASSSGTRYGYTF.

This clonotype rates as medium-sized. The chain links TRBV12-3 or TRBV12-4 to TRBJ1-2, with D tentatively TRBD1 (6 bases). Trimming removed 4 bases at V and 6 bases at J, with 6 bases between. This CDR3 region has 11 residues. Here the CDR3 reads CASSSGDGYTF. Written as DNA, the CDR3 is TGTGCCAGCAGTTCAGGGGATGGCTACACCTTC.

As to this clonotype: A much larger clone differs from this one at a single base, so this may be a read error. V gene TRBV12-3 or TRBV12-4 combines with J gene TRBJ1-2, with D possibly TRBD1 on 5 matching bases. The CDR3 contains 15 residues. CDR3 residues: CASSLGGVNNHGYTF. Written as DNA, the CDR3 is TGTGCCAGCAGTTTGGGAGGGGTCAATAACCATGGCTACACCTTC.

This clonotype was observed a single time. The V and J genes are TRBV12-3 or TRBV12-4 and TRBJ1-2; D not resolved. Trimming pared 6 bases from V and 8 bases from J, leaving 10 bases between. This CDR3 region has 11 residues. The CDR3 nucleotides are TGTGCCAGCAGGTCTAAGCTAGGCTACACCTTC. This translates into CASRSKLGYTF.

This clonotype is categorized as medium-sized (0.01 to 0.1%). The CDR3 here is CASSARAGDGYTF. The CDR3 nucleotides read TGTGCCAGCAGTGCCAGGGCAGGGGATGGCTACACCTTC. V and J are TRBV12-3 or TRBV12-4 and TRBJ1-2; D perhaps matches TRBD1 (6 bases). The V end was cut by 5 bases, the J end by 6 bases, with 13 bases between. CDR3 length: 13 residues.

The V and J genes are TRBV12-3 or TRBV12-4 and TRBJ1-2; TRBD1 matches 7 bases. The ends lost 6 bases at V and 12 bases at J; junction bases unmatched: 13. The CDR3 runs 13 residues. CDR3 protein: CASSSDRTYGHTF. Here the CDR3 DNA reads TGTGCCAGCAGCTCGGACAGGACCTACGGCCACACCTTC.

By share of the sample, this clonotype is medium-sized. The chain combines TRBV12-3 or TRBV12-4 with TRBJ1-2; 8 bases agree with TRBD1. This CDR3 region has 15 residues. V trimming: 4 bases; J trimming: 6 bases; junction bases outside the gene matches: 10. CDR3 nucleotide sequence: TGTGCCAGCAGTTCCTGGACAGGGAGGATTGATGGCTACACCTTC. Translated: CASSSWTGRIDGYTF.

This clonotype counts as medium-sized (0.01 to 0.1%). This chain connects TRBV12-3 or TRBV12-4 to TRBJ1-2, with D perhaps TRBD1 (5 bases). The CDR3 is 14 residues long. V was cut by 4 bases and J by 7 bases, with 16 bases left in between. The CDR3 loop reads CASSSQGTFGGYTF. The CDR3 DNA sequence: TGTGCCAGCAGTTCACAAGGGACTTTCGGTGGCTACACCTTC.

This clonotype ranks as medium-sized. In nucleotides, the CDR3 is TGTGCCAGCAGTACCACAGGGCTCGGCGGCTACACCTTC. Residues: CASSTTGLGGYTF. V and J are TRBV12-3 or TRBV12-4 and TRBJ1-2, with TRBD1 as a possible D gene (6 bases). The ends were cut back, 5 bases at V and 8 bases at J, with 15 bases in the middle. The CDR3 extends over 13 amino acids.

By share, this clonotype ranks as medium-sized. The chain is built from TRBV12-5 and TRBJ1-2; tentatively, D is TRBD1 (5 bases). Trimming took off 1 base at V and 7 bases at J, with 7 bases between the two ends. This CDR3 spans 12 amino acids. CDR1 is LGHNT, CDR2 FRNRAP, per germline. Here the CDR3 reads CASGLGRVGYTF. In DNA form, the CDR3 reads TGTGCTAGTGGTTTGGGCAGGGTTGGCTACACCTTC.

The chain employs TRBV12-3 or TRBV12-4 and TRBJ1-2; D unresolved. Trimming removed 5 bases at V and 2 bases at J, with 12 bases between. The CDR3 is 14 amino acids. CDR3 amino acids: CASSPNEQNYGYTF. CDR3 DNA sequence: TGTGCCAGCAGTCCTAACGAACAGAACTATGGCTACACCTTC.

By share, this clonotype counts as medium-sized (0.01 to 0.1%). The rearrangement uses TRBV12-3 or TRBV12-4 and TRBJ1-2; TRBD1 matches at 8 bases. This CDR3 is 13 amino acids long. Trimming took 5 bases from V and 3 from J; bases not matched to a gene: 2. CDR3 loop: CASSPDRDYGYTF. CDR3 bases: TGTGCCAGCAGTCCGGACAGGGACTATGGCTACACCTTC.

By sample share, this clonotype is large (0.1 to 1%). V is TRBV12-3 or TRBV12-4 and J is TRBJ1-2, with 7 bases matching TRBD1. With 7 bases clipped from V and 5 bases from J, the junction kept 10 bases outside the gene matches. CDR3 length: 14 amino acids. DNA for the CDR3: TGTGCCAGCACCAGACAGGGAGGTTCGTATGGCTACACCTTC. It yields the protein CASTRQGGSYGYTF.

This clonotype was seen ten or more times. In DNA, the CDR3 is TGTGCCAGCAGTCGGCTTAGGACGGTTTATGGCTACACCTTC. Its translation: CASSRLRTVYGYTF. The chain is built from TRBV12-3 or TRBV12-4 and TRBJ1-2; D is ambiguous. The CDR3 contains 14 residues. The ends were cut back, 5 bases at V and 5 bases at J, with 15 bases in the middle.

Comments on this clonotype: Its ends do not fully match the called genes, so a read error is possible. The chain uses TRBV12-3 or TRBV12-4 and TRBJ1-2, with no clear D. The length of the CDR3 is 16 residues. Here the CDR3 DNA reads TGTGCCAGCAGTTTGGCAGGCGTAAGATCCCGGGGAGGCTACACTTTC. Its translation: CASSLAGVRSRGGYTF.

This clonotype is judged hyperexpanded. This chain's CDR3 is CASLGKSKSYGYTF. In DNA, the CDR3 is TGTGCCAGTTTGGGGAAATCTAAGTCGTATGGCTACACCTTC. This chain connects TRBV12-3 or TRBV12-4 to TRBJ1-2, with D unclear. The V and J ends lost 9 bases and 5 bases respectively, with 19 bases between them. The CDR3 is 14 residues long.

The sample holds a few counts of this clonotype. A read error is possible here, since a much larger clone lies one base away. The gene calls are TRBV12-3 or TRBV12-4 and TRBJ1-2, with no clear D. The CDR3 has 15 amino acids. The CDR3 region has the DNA TGTGCCAGCGGTTTAGTTCTGGGTAAAGGCTATGGCTACACCTTC. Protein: CASGLVLGKGYGYTF.

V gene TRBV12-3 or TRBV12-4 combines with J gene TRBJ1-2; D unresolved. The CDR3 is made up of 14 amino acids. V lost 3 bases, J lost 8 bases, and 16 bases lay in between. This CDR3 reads CASSFEGGKFGYTF. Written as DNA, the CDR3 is TGTGCCAGCAGTTTTGAGGGAGGAAAGTTCGGCTACACCTTC.

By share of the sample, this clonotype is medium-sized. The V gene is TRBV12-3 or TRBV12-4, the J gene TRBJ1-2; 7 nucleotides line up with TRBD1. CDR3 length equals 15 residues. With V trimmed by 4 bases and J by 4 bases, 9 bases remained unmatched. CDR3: CASSSTGAATYGYTF. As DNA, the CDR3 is TGTGCCAGCAGTTCAACAGGGGCTGCGACCTATGGCTACACCTTC.

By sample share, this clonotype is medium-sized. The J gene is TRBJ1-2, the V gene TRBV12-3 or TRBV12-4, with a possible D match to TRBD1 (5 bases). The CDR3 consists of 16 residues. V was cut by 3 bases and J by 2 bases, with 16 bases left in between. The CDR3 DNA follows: TGTGCCAGCAGTTTCGGGCAGGGCGCTATGAACTATGGCTACACCTTC. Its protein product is CASSFGQGAMNYGYTF.

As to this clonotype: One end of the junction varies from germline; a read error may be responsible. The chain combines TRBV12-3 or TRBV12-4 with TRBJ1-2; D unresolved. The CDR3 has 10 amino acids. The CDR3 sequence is CAIRFGSYAF. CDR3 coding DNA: TGTGCCATCAGATTCGGGAGCTACGCCTTC.

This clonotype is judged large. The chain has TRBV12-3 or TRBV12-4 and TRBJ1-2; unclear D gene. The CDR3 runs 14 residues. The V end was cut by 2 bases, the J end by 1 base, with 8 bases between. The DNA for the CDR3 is TGTGCCAGCAGTTTAAACAGTCATAACTATGGCTACACCTTC. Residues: CASSLNSHNYGYTF.

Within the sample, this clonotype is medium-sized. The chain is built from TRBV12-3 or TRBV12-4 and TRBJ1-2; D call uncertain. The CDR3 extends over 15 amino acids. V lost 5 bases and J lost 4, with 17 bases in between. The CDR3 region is CASSEQSEKPYGYTF. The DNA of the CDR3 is TGTGCCAGCAGTGAGCAATCAGAGAAACCCTATGGCTACACCTTC.

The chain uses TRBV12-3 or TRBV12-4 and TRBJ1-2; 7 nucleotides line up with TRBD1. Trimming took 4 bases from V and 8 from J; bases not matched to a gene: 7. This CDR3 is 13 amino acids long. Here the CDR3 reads CASSSDRVFGYTF. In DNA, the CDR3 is TGTGCCAGCAGTTCAGACAGGGTCTTCGGCTACACCTTC.

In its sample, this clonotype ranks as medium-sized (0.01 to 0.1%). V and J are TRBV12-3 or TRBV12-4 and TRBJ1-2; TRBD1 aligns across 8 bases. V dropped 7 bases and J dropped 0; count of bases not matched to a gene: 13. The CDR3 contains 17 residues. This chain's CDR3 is CASNLGTGRPTNYGYTF. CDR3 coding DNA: TGTGCCAGCAACCTAGGGACAGGCCGACCCACTAACTATGGCTACACCTTC.

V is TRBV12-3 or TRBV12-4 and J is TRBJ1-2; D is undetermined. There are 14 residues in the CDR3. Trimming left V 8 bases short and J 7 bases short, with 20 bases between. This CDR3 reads CASVKSGILGGYTF. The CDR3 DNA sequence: TGTGCCAGCGTCAAATCGGGGATTCTCGGTGGCTACACCTTC.

The CDR3 sequence is CASSSKANYGYTF. CDR3 sequence (DNA): TGTGCCAGCAGTTCCAAGGCTAACTATGGCTACACCTTC. The V call is TRBV12-3 or TRBV12-4, the J call TRBJ1-2; D is undetermined. This CDR3 spans 13 amino acids. Trimming removed 4 bases from V and 0 bases from J, with 6 bases in between.

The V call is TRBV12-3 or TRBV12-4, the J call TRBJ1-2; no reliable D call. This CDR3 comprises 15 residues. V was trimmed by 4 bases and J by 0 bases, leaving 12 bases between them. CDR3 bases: TGTGCCAGCAGTTATTCCCGGGCGGCTAACTATGGCTACACCTTC. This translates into CASSYSRAANYGYTF.